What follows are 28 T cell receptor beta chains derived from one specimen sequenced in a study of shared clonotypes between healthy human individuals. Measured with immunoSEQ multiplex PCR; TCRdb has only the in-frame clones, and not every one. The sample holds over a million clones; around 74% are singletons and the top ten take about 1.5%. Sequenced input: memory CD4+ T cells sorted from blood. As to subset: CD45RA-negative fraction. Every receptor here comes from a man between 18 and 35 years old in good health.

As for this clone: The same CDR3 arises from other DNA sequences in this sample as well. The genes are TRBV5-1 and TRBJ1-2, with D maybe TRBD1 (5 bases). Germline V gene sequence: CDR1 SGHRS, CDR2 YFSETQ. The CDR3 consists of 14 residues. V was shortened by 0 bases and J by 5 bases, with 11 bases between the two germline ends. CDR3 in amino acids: CASSLGSGTYGYTF. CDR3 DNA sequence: TGCGCCAGCAGCTTGGGTTCAGGGACTTATGGCTACACCTTC. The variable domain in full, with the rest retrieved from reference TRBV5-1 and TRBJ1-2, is KAGVTQTPRYLIKTRGQQVTLSCSPISGHRSVSWYQQTPGQGLQFLFEYFSETQRNKGNFPGRFSGRQFSNSRSEMNVSTLELGDSALYLCASSLGSGTYGYTFGSGTRLTVV.

In DNA form, the CDR3 reads TGTGCCAGCAGTCCCAGCGGGGTATACAATGAGCAGTTCTTC. It specifies CASSPSGVYNEQFF. This sequence joins TRBV6-4 and TRBJ2-1; 7 nucleotides match TRBD2. The V gene's germline CDR1 is MRHNA and CDR2 SNTAGT. Trimming took 5 bases from V and 4 from J; bases not matched to a gene: 5. This CDR3 has 14 residues.

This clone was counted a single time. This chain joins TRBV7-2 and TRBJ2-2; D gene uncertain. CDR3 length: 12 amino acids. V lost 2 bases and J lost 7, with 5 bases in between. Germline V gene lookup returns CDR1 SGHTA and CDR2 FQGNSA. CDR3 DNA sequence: TGTGCCAGCAGCTTAACGGTCGGGGAGCTGTTTTTT. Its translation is CASSLTVGELFF.

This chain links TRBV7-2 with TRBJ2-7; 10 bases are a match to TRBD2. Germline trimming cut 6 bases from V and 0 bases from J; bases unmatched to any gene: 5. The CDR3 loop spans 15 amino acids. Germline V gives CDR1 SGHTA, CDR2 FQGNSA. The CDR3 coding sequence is TGTGCCAGCAGACCCCCTAGCGGGAGCTCCTACGAGCAGTACTTC. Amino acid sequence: CASRPPSGSSYEQYF.

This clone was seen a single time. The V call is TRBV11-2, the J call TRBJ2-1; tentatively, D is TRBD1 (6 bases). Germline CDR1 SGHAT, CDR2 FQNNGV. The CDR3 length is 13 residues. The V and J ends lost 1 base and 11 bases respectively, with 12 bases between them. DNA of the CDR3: TGTGCCAGCAGCTTAGCAGGGGCGCCCCAGCAGTTCTTC. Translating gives CASSLAGAPQQFF.

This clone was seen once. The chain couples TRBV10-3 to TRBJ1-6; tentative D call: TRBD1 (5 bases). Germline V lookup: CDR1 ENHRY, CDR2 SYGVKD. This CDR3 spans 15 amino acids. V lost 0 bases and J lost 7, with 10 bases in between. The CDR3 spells CAISESGGTNSPLHF. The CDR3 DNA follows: TGTGCCATCAGTGAGTCGGGGGGAACCAATTCACCCCTCCACTTT.

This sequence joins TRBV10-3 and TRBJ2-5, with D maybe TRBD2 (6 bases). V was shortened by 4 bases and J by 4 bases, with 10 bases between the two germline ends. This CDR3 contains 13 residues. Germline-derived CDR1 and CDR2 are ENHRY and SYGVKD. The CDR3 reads CAISASSVETQYF. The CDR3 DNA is TGTGCCATCAGTGCTTCTAGCGTAGAGACCCAGTACTTC.

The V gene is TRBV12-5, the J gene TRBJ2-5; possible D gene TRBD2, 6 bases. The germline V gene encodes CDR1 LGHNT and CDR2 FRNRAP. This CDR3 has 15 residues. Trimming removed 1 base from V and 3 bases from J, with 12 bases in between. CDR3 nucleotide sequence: TGTGCTAGTGGTTTGGACGGACGGAGGGAAGAGACCCAGTACTTC. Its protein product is CASGLDGRREETQYF. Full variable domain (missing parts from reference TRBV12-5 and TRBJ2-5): DARVTQTPRHKVTEMGQEVTMRCQPILGHNTVFWYRQTMMQGLELLAYFRNRAPLDDSGMPKDRFSAEMPDATLATLKIQPSEPRDSAVYFCASGLDGRREETQYFGPGTRLLVL.

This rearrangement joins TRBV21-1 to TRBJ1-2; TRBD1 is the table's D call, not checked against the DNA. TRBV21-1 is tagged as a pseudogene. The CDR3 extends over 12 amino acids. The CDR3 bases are TGTGCCAGCAGCAAAGGACAGGGGGGCTACACCTTC. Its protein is CASSKGQGGYTF.

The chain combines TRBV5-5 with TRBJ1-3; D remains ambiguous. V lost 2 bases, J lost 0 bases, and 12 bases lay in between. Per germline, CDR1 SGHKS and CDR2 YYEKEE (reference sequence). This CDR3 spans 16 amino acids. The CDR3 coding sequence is TGTGCCAGCAGCTTTAGTCCCACGTCCTCTGGAAACACCATATATTTT. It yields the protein CASSFSPTSSGNTIYF.

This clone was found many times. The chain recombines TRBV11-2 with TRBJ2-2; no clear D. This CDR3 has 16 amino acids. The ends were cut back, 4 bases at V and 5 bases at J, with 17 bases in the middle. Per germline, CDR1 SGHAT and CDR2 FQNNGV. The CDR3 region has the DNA TGTGCCAGCAGCTCCATCTGGGGTAGTCAAACCGGGGAGCTGTTTTTT. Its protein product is CASSSIWGSQTGELFF.

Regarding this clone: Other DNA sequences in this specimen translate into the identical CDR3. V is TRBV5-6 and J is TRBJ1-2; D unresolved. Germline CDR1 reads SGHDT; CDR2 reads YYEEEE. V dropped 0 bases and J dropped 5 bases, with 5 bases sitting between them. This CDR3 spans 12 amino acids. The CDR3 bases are TGTGCCAGCAGCTTGGACACATATGGCTACACCTTC. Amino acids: CASSLDTYGYTF.

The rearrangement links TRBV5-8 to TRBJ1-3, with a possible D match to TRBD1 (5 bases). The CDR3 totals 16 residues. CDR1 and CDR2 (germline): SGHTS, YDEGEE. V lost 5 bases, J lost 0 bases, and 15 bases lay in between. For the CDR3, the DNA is TGTGCCAGCAGTCGGGACTCCCGGGTCTCTGGAAACACCATATATTTT. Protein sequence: CASSRDSRVSGNTIYF.

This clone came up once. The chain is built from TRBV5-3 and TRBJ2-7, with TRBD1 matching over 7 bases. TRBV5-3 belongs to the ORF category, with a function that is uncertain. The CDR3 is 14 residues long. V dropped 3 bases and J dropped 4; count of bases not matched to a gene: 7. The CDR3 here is CARSSGQRRYEQYF. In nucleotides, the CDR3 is TGTGCCAGAAGCTCGGGACAGAGGAGGTACGAGCAGTACTTC.

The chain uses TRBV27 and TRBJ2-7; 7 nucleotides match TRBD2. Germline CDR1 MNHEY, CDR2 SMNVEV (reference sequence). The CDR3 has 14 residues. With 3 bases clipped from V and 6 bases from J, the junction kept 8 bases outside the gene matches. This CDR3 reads CASSLVAGRSEQYF. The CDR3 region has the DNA TGTGCCAGCAGTTTGGTAGCGGGTCGCTCCGAGCAGTACTTC.

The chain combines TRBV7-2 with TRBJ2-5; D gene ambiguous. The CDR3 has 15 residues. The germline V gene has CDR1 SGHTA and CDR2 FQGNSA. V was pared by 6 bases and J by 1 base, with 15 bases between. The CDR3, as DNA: TGTGCCAGCAGTCCTGAAAGGCGGATCCAAGAGACCCAGTACTTC. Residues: CASSPERRIQETQYF. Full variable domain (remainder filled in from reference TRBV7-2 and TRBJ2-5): GAGVSQSPSNKVTEKGKDVELRCDPISGHTALYWYRQSLGQGLEFLIYFQGNSAPDKSGLPSDRFSAERTGGSVSTLTIQRTQQEDSAVYLCASSPERRIQETQYFGPGTRLLVL.

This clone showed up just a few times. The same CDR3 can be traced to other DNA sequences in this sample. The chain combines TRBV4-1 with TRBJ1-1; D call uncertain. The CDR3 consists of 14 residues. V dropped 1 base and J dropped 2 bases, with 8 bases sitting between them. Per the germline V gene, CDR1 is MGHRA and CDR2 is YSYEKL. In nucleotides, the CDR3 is TGCGCCAGCAGCCAAGGGACCTCCAACACTGAAGCTTTCTTT. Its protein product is CASSQGTSNTEAFF.

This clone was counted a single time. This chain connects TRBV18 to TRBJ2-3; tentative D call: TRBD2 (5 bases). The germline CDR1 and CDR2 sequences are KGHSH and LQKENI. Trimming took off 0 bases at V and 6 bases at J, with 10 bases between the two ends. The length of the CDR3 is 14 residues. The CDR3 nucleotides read TGTGCCAGCTCACCACCTGTAGCGTATGATACGCAGTATTTT. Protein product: CASSPPVAYDTQYF.

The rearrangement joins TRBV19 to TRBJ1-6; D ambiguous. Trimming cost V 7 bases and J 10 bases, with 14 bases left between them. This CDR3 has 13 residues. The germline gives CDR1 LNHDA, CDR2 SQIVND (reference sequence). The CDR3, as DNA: TGTGCCAGTAAGAGGGTAGGAGGATCACCCCTCCACTTT. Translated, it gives CASKRVGGSPLHF.

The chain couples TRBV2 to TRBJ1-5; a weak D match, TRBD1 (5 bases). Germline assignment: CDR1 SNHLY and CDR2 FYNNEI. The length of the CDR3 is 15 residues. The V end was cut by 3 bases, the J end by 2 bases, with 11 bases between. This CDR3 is CASSDQGGGNQPQHF. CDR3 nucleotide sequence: TGTGCCAGCAGTGATCAGGGAGGCGGCAATCAGCCCCAGCATTTT.

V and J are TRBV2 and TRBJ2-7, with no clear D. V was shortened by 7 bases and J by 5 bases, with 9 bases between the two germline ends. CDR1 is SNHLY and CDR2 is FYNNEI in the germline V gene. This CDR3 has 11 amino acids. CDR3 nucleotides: TGTGCCAGCACGGTCGGAGACGAGCAGTACTTC. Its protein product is CASTVGDEQYF.

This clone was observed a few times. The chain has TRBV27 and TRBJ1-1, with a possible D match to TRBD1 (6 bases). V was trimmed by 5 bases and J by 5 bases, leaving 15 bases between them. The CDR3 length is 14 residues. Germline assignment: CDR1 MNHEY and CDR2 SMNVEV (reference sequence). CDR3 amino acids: CASSLYLQGTEAFF. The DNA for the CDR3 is TGTGCCAGCAGTCTTTACCTACAGGGAACTGAAGCTTTCTTT.

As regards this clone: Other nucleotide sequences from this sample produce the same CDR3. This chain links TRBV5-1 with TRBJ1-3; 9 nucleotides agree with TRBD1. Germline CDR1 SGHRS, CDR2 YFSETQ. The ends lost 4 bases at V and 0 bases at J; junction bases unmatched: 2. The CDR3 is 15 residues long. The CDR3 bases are TGCGCCAGCAGCAGGACAGGGGACTCTGGAAACACCATATATTTT. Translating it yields CASSRTGDSGNTIYF. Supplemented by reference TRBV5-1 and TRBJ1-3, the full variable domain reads KAGVTQTPRYLIKTRGQQVTLSCSPISGHRSVSWYQQTPGQGLQFLFEYFSETQRNKGNFPGRFSGRQFSNSRSEMNVSTLELGDSALYLCASSRTGDSGNTIYFGEGSWLTVV.

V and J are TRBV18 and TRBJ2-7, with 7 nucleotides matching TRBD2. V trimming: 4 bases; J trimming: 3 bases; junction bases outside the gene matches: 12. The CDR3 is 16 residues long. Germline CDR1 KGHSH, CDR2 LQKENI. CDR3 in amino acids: CASSLEQLSSGYEQYF. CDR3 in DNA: TGTGCCAGCTCACTCGAACAGCTATCTAGCGGCTACGAGCAGTACTTC.

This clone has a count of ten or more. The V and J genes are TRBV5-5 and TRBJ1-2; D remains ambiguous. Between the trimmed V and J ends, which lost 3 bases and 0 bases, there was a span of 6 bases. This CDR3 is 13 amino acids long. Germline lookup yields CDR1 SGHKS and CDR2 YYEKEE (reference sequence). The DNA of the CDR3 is TGTGCCAGCAGCTCCCTTACTAACTATGGCTACACCTTC. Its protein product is CASSSLTNYGYTF.

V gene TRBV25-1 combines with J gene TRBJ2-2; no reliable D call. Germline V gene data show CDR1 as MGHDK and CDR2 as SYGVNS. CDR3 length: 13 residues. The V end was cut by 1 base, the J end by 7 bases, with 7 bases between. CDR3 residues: CASSESWGGELFF. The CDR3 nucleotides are TGTGCCAGCAGTGAATCATGGGGCGGGGAGCTGTTTTTT.

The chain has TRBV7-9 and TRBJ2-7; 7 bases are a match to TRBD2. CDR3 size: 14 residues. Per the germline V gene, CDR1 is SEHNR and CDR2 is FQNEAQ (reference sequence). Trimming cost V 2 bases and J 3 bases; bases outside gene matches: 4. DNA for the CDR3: TGTGCCAGCAGCTTAAAGAGCGGGAACTACGAGCAGTACTTC. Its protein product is CASSLKSGNYEQYF.

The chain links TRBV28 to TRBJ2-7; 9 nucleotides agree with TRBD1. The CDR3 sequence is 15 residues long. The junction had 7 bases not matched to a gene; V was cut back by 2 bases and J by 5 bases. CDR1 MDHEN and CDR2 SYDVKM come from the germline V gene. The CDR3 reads CASSLPATGGNEQYF. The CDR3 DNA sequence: TGTGCCAGCAGTTTACCCGCGACAGGGGGTAACGAGCAGTACTTC.